This entry lists 25 T cell receptor beta chains sequenced from one sample in a study of identical twins. Each CDR3 protein is one row after TCRdb ran MiXCR on the 5' RACE reads. Counted here are fewer than 500,000 distinct CDR3 sequences, 20% to 30% occurring once; the ten biggest clones make up 2.9%. This sample also appeared in a second study, on T cells expressing NK-cell markers.

Material for sequencing was CD4+ T cells sorted from blood. These receptors were collected from a woman under 30 in good health.

This clonotype has a handful of counts. V and J are TRBV7-2 and TRBJ2-2, with a weak D call TRBD2 (5 bases). The V end was cut by 5 bases, the J end by 4 bases, with 8 bases between. The germline V gene has CDR1 SGHTA and CDR2 FQGNSA. The CDR3 contains 13 residues. The CDR3 sequence: CASSPEGTGELFF. In DNA form, the CDR3 reads TGTGCCAGCAGCCCCGAGGGCACCGGGGAGCTGTTTTTT.

The genes are TRBV20-1 and TRBJ2-1; 9 bases agree with TRBD2. From germline, CDR1 is DFQATT and CDR2 SNEGSKA (reference sequence). V lost 0 bases and J lost 4; bases outside the gene matches: 7. CDR3 length: 16 residues. CDR3 loop: CSARDQRAGGYNEQFF. The CDR3 nucleotides are TGCAGTGCTAGAGATCAGAGAGCGGGAGGTTACAATGAGCAGTTCTTC.

This clonotype has ten or more counts. The V gene is TRBV20-1, the J gene TRBJ2-3, with a possible D match to TRBD1 (6 bases). This CDR3 has 14 amino acids. CDR1 and CDR2 (germline): DFQATT, SNEGSKA (reference sequence). Trimming took 0 bases from V and 1 from J, leaving 8 bases between them. CDR3: CSARDRTGTDTQYF. As DNA, the CDR3 is TGCAGTGCTAGAGATAGGACAGGCACAGATACGCAGTATTTT.

This clonotype appeared many times. The chain employs TRBV10-1 and TRBJ2-7; D remains unclear. CDR3 length: 12 residues. V was cut by 2 bases and J by 8 bases, with 10 bases left in between. Germline assignment: CDR1 WNHNN and CDR2 SYGVQD (reference sequence). As DNA, the CDR3 is TGCGCCAGCAGTGAGACCTCGTACAAGCAGTACTTC. It specifies CASSETSYKQYF.

The J gene is TRBJ2-4, the V gene TRBV15; D is unresolved. CDR3 length equals 14 residues. Germline V gives CDR1 LNHNV, CDR2 YYDKDF (reference sequence). V was trimmed by 0 bases and J by 15 bases, leaving 18 bases between them. CDR3 sequence: CATSRDKEEVLRYF. CDR3 in DNA: TGTGCCACCAGCAGAGATAAGGAAGAGGTCCTGAGGTACTTC.

V is TRBV7-2 and J is TRBJ1-2; D is possibly TRBD1 (5 bases). Germline V gene sequence: CDR1 SGHTA, CDR2 FQGNSA. The CDR3 is 13 residues long. The V and J ends lost 5 bases and 6 bases respectively, with 13 bases between them. In nucleotides, the CDR3 is TGTGCCAGCAGCCGCGGGGGTTCCGATGGCTACACCTTC. Amino acid sequence: CASSRGGSDGYTF.

The rearrangement joins TRBV10-1 to TRBJ2-5; the match to TRBD1 covers 7 bases. The length of the CDR3 is 14 residues. The germline V gene has CDR1 WNHNN and CDR2 SYGVQD (reference sequence). V was clipped by 2 bases and J by 2 bases; unmatched bases: 2. The CDR3: CASSETTGQETQYF. CDR3 DNA: TGCGCCAGCAGTGAGACGACAGGGCAAGAGACCCAGTACTTC.

V gene TRBV2 combines with J gene TRBJ2-7; 12 bases agree with TRBD1. CDR3 length: 14 residues. V lost 3 bases to trimming and J lost 5 bases; unmatched junction nucleotides: 2. Germline V gives CDR1 SNHLY, CDR2 FYNNEI. CDR3 residues: CASSDRDRGHEQYF. The CDR3 DNA is TGTGCCAGCAGTGATCGGGACAGGGGGCACGAGCAGTACTTC.

At least ten counts were recorded for this clonotype. The chain has TRBV12-3 or TRBV12-4 and TRBJ1-2; D is undetermined. The V end lost 8 bases, the J end lost 1 base, and 11 bases lay between the germline ends. The CDR3 length is 13 residues. Here the CDR3 reads CASAATNNYGYTF. CDR3 in DNA: TGTGCCAGCGCCGCGACTAATAACTATGGCTACACCTTC.

This chain links TRBV5-6 with TRBJ2-3; 10 bases agree with TRBD2. The CDR3 runs to 15 residues. V was clipped by 2 bases and J by 2 bases; unmatched bases: 2. The germline CDR1 and CDR2 sequences are SGHDT and YYEEEE. The CDR3 spells CASSLAGGYTDTQYF. CDR3 bases: TGTGCCAGCAGCTTAGCGGGGGGGTACACAGATACGCAGTATTTT. Based on the CDR3 plus reference TRBV5-6 and TRBJ2-3, the full variable domain is DAGVTQSPTHLIKTRGQQVTLRCSPKSGHDTVSWYQQALGQGPQFIFQYYEEEERQRGNFPDRFSGHQFPNYSSELNVNALLLGDSALYLCASSLAGGYTDTQYFGPGTRLTVL.

DNA of the CDR3: TGCAGTGCAGGACAGGAGGAGCAGTACTTC. Amino acid sequence: CSAGQEEQYF. The chain combines TRBV20-1 with TRBJ2-7, with 7 bases identical to TRBD1. V was clipped by 6 bases and J by 7 bases; unmatched bases: 3. Germline CDR1 reads DFQATT; CDR2 reads SNEGSKA (reference sequence). The CDR3 totals 10 residues.

The CDR3 DNA sequence: TGCGCCAGCAGCCCTGGGACCGCGCGAGCTAACTATGGCTACACCTTC. This sequence encodes CASSPGTARANYGYTF. V usage is TRBV5-1 and J usage is TRBJ1-2; tentative D call: TRBD1 (5 bases). CDR3 length: 16 residues. V was trimmed by 4 bases and J by 0 bases, leaving 16 bases between them. CDR1 and CDR2 (germline): SGHRS, YFSETQ.

The gene calls are TRBV20-1 and TRBJ2-3; 7 bases fit TRBD2. The CDR3 spans 16 residues. Germline V gene sequence: CDR1 DFQATT, CDR2 SNEGSKA (reference sequence). V lost 5 bases, J lost 1 base, and 12 bases stayed unmatched. CDR3 nucleotides: TGCAGTGCTGGGGGGGGATTCGCGGGAGGCACAGATACGCAGTATTTT. Amino acids: CSAGGGFAGGTDTQYF.

The CDR3 region has the DNA TGTGCCAGCAGTTTATCGGGGATGGGCACTGAAGCTTTCTTT. Residues: CASSLSGMGTEAFF. This chain links TRBV12-3 or TRBV12-4 with TRBJ1-1; D is ambiguous. The CDR3 runs 14 residues. V shed 2 bases and J shed 4 bases, with 11 bases lying between them.

This clonotype was detected only a few times. The gene calls are TRBV12-5 and TRBJ2-1; 8 positions agree with TRBD1. Per the germline V gene, CDR1 is LGHNT and CDR2 is FRNRAP. The trim removed 8 bases at V and 5 bases at J, leaving 8 bases unmatched. This CDR3 contains 14 residues. The CDR3, as DNA: TGTGCTAGTTGCCGAGGACAGGGCGACAATGAGCAGTTCTTC. Translating gives CASCRGQGDNEQFF.

This clonotype was seen more than once but under ten times. This chain joins TRBV5-6 and TRBJ2-3; 12 nucleotides match TRBD1. The V gene end was trimmed by 4 bases and the J gene end by 1 base; junction bases not matched to a gene: 1. The CDR3 runs to 15 residues. Germline V lookup: CDR1 SGHDT, CDR2 YYEEEE. The CDR3 region is CASSRDRGRTDTQYF. CDR3 DNA sequence: TGTGCCAGCAGCCGGGACAGGGGGCGCACAGATACGCAGTATTTT.

The rearrangement links TRBV18 to TRBJ2-3, with D tentatively TRBD1 (5 bases). CDR1 and CDR2 (germline): KGHSH, LQKENI. The length of the CDR3 is 15 residues. Trimming removed 1 base from V and 1 base from J, with 9 bases in between. The CDR3 DNA reads TGTGCCAGCTCACCACTAGGGGTGGGCACAGATACGCAGTATTTT. It encodes CASSPLGVGTDTQYF. The variable domain in full, completed from reference TRBV18 and TRBJ2-3, reads NAGVMQNPRHLVRRRGQEARLRCSPMKGHSHVYWYRQLPEEGLKFMVYLQKENIIDESGMPKERFSAEFPKEGPSILRIQQVVRGDSAAYFCASSPLGVGTDTQYFGPGTRLTVL.

This clonotype was picked up a small number of times. The chain combines TRBV5-1 with TRBJ2-3; D is unresolved. With 6 bases removed from V and 3 bases from J, the gap between germline ends came to 11 bases. The CDR3 is made up of 13 amino acids. CDR1 and CDR2 (germline): SGHRS, YFSETQ. CDR3 region: CASTTIPTDTQYF. The DNA of the CDR3 is TGCGCCAGCACCACTATTCCTACAGATACGCAGTATTTT.

The V call is TRBV12-3 or TRBV12-4, the J call TRBJ1-2, with no clear D. This CDR3 is built from 14 residues. Deletions cut 7 bases from V and 4 bases from J, with 16 bases between. Written as DNA, the CDR3 is TGTGCCAGCACTTCTAGCGGGTTCGGCTATGGCTACACCTTC. Translated: CASTSSGFGYGYTF.

The V gene is TRBV12-3 or TRBV12-4, the J gene TRBJ2-6; 9 bases line up with TRBD1. With 11 bases clipped from V and 0 bases from J, the junction kept 14 bases outside the gene matches. CDR3 length equals 18 residues. The CDR3 region has the DNA TGTGCCTTCAGTTCCGGGACAGGGATATACTCTGGGGCCAACGTCCTGACTTTC. It is translated as CAFSSGTGIYSGANVLTF.

This clonotype has a handful of counts. The genes are TRBV7-2 and TRBJ2-7; the match to TRBD1 covers 7 bases. The CDR3 contains 13 residues. The germline gives CDR1 SGHTA, CDR2 FQGNSA. Trimming removed 4 bases from V and 2 bases from J; junction bases left unmatched: 2. The CDR3 nucleotides read TGTGCCAGCAGCTCAACAGGGGCCTACGAGCAGTACTTC. This sequence encodes CASSSTGAYEQYF.

The rearrangement joins TRBV5-5 to TRBJ2-2; 10 bases align to TRBD2. Germline V lookup: CDR1 SGHKS, CDR2 YYEKEE (reference sequence). J gave up 2 bases and V 4 bases, and 5 bases lay outside the gene matches. The CDR3 spans 16 residues. The chain's CDR3 is CASSSGLAVNTGELFF. DNA of the CDR3: TGTGCCAGCAGCAGCGGACTAGCGGTTAACACCGGGGAGCTGTTTTTT.

This clonotype was counted at least ten times. The chain is built from TRBV7-2 and TRBJ1-5; D is perhaps TRBD1 (5 bases). The CDR3 has 13 residues. The germline V gene encodes CDR1 SGHTA and CDR2 FQGNSA. Trimming removed 6 bases from V and 4 bases from J, with 10 bases in between. This chain's CDR3 is CASSPDRNQPQHF. The CDR3 DNA follows: TGTGCCAGCAGTCCAGACAGAAATCAGCCCCAGCATTTT. Complete variable domain (other parts from reference TRBV7-2 and TRBJ1-5): GAGVSQSPSNKVTEKGKDVELRCDPISGHTALYWYRQSLGQGLEFLIYFQGNSAPDKSGLPSDRFSAERTGGSVSTLTIQRTQQEDSAVYLCASSPDRNQPQHFGDGTRLSIL.

This rearrangement joins TRBV5-6 to TRBJ2-2; the match to TRBD2 covers 10 bases. The CDR3 is 16 residues long. In germline, CDR1 is SGHDT, CDR2 YYEEEE. Losses at the gene ends were 4 bases for V and 3 bases for J; bases not matched to a gene: 6. The CDR3, as DNA: TGTGCCAGCAGCCCGGGACTAGCGAGGGACACCGGGGAGCTGTTTTTT. Translated, it gives CASSPGLARDTGELFF. Full variable domain (remainder filled in from reference TRBV5-6 and TRBJ2-2): DAGVTQSPTHLIKTRGQQVTLRCSPKSGHDTVSWYQQALGQGPQFIFQYYEEEERQRGNFPDRFSGHQFPNYSSELNVNALLLGDSALYLCASSPGLARDTGELFFGEGSRLTVL.

This chain links TRBV7-9 with TRBJ1-1; D not resolved. V lost 0 bases, J lost 11 bases, and 10 bases lay in between. CDR3 size: 12 residues. Germline values: CDR1 SEHNR, CDR2 FQNEAQ (reference sequence). CDR3 nucleotides: TGTGCCAGCAGCTTAGCGGGAGTAGTGGCTTTCTTT. Translating gives CASSLAGVVAFF.